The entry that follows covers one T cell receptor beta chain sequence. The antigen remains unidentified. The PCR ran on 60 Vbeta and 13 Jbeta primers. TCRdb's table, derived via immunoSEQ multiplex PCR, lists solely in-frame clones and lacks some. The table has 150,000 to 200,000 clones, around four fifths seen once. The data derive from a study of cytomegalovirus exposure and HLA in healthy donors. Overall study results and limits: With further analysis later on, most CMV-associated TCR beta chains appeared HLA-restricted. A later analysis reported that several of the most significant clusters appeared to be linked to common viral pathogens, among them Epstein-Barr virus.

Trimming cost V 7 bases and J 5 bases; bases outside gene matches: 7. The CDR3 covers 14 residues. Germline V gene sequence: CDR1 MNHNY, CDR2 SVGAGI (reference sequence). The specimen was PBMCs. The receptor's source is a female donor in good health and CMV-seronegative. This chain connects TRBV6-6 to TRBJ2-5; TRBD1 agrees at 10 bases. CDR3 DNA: TGTGCCAGCACTATGGGGGACAGGGGTGAGACCCAGTACTTC. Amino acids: CASTMGDRGETQYF.